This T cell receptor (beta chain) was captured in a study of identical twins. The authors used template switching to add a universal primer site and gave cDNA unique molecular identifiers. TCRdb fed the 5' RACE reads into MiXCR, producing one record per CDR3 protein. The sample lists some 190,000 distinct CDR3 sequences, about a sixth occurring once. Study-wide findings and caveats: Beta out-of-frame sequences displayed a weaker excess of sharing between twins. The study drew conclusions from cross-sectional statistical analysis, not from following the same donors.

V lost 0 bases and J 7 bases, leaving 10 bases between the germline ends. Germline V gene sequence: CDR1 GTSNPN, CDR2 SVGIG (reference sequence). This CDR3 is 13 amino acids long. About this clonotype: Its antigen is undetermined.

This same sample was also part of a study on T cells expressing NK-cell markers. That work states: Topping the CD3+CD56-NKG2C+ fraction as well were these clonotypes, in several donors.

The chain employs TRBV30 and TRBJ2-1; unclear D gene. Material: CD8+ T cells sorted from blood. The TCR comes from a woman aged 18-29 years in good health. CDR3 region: CAWSVSLGNEQFF. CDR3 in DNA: TGTGCCTGGAGTGTTTCCCTGGGAAATGAGCAGTTCTTC.